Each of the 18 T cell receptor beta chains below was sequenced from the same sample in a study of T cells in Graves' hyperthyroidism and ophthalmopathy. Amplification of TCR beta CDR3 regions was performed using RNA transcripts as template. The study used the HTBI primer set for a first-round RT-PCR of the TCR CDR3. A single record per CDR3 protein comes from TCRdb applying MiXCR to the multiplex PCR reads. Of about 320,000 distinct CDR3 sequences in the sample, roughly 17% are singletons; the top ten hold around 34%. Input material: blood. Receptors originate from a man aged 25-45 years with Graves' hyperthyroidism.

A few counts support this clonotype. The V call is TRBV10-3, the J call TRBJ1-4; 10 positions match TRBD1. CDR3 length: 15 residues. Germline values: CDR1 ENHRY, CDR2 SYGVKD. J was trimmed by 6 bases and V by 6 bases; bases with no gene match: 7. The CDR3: CAISASGQGHEKLFF. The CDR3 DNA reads TGTGCCATCAGCGCGTCGGGACAGGGGCATGAAAAACTGTTTTTT.

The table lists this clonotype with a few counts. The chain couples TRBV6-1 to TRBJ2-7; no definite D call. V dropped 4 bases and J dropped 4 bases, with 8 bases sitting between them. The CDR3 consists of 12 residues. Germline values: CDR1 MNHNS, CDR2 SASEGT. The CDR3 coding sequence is TGTGCCAGCAGTGTCAGCAATTACGAGCAGTACTTC. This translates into CASSVSNYEQYF.

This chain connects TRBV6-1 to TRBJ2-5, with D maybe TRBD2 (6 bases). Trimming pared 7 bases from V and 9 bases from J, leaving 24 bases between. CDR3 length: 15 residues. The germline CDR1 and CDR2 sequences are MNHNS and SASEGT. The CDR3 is CASIPNGETAGPQYF. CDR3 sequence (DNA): TGTGCCAGCATCCCGAACGGGGAAACGGCGGGGCCCCAGTACTTC.

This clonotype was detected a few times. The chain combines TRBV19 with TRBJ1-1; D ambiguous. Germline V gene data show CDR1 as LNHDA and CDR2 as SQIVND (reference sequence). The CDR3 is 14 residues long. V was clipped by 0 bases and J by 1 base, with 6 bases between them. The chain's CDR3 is CASSIDLANTEAFF. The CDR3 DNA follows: TGTGCCAGTAGTATAGATCTCGCGAACACTGAAGCTTTCTTT. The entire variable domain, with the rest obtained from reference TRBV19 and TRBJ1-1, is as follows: DGGITQSPKYLFRKEGQNVTLSCEQNLNHDAMYWYRQDPGQGLRLIYYSQIVNDFQKGDIAEGYSVSREKKESFPLTVTSAQKNPTAFYLCASSIDLANTEAFFGQGTRLTVV.

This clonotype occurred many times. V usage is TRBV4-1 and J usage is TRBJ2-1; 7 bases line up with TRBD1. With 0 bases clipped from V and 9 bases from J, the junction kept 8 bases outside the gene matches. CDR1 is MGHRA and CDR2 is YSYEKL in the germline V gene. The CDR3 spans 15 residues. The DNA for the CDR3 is TGCGCCAGCAGCCAAGATGGCCAGGGGGTTGGTGAGCAGTTCTTC. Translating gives CASSQDGQGVGEQFF.

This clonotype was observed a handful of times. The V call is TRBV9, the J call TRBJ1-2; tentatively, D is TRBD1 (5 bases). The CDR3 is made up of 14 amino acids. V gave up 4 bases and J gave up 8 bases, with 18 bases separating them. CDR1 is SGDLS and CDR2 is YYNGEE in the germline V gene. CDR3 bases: TGTGCCAGCAGCTACGGACAACAGGCGGGCGGCTACACCTTC. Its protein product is CASSYGQQAGGYTF.

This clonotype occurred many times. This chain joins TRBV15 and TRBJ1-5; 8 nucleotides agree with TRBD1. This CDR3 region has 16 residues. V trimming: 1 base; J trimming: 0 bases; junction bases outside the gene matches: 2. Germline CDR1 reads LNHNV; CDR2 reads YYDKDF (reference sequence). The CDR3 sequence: CATSRAGQDSNQPQHF. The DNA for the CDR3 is TGTGCCACCAGCAGAGCGGGACAGGATAGCAATCAGCCCCAGCATTTT.

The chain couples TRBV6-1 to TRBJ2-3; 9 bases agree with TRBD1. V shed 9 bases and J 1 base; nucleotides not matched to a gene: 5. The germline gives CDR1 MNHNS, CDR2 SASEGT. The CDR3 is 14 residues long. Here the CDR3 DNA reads TGTGCCAGTCGGACAGGGGATGGCACAGATACGCAGTATTTT. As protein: CASRTGDGTDTQYF.

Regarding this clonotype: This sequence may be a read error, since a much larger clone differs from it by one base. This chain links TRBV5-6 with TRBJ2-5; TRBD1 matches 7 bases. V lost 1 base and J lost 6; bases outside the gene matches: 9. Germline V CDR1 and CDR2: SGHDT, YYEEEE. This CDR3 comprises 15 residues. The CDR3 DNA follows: TGTGCCAGCAGCTTGAAGGGGGCCGGAGGACAGACCCAGTACTTC. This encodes CASSLKGAGGQTQYF.

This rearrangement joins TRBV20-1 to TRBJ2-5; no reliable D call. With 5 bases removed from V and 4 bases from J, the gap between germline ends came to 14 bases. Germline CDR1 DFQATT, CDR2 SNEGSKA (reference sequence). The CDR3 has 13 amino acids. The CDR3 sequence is CSASTTTGETQYF. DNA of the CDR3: TGCAGTGCTTCTACAACTACCGGAGAGACCCAGTACTTC.

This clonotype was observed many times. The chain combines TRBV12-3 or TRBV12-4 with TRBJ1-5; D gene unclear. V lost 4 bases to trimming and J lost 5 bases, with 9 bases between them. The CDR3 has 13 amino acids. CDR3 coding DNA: TGTGCCAGCAGTTATGGGGAATATCAGCCCCAGCATTTT. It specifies CASSYGEYQPQHF.

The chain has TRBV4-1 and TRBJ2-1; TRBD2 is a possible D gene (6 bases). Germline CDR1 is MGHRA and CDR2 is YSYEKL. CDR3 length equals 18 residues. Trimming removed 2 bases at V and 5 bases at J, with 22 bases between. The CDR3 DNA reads TGCGCCAGCAGCCAAATCGGACGGAGACGGGAGAAGGACAATGAGCAGTTCTTC. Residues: CASSQIGRRREKDNEQFF.

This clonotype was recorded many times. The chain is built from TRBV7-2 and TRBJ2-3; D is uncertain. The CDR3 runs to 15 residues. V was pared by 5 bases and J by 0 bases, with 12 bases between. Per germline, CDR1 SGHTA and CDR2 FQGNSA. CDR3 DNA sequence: TGTGCCAGCAGCCTAGACTGGATTAGCACAGATACGCAGTATTTT. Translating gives CASSLDWISTDTQYF.

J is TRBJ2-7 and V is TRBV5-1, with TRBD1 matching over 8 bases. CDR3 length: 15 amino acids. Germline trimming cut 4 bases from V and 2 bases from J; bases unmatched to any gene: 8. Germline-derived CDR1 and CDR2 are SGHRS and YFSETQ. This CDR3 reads CASSQGANRPYEQYF. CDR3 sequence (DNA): TGCGCCAGCAGCCAGGGGGCCAACCGCCCCTACGAGCAGTACTTC.

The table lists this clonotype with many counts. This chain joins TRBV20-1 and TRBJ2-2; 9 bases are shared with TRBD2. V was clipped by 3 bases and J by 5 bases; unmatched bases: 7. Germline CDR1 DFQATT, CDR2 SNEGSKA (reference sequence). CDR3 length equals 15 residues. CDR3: CSASPLAGVTGELFF. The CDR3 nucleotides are TGCAGTGCTAGTCCATTAGCGGGAGTAACCGGGGAGCTGTTTTTT.

DNA of the CDR3: TGTGCCAGTAGTCGGAGCGGGGCGGGAGCGGGAACCGGGGAGCTGTTTTTT. This gives the protein CASSRSGAGAGTGELFF. V gene TRBV19 combines with J gene TRBJ2-2; 7 positions agree with TRBD2. Germline CDR1 LNHDA, CDR2 SQIVND (reference sequence). Trimming removed 5 bases from V and 5 bases from J; junction bases left unmatched: 14. The CDR3 is 17 amino acids.

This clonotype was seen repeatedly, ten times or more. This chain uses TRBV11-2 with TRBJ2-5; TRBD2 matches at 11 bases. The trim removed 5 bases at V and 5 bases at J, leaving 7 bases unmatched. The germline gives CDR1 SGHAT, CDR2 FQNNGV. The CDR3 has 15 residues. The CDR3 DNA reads TGTGCCAGCAGCATAACTAGCGGGAGCGGGGAGACCCAGTACTTC. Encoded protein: CASSITSGSGETQYF.

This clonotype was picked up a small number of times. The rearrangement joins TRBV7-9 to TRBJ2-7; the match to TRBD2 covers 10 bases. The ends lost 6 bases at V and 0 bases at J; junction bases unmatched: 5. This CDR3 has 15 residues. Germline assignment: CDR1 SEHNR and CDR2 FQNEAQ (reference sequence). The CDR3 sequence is CASRPGLADSYEQYF. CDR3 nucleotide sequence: TGTGCCAGCAGACCCGGACTAGCGGACTCCTACGAGCAGTACTTC.